The rows below give T cell receptor beta chains drawn from one sample of a study of T cell responses to AZD1222 COVID-19 vaccine. The method was immunoSEQ multiplex PCR; TCRdb's version includes in-frame clones alone and lacks a portion of them. The sample includes about 56,000 clones, approximately 85% of them seen just once. Material: peripheral blood, obtained on day 0 of AZD1222 vaccination. These receptor sequences come from an adult in good health. The CDR3 runs from the conserved cysteine through the conserved F or W. A D gene is named only where the DNA matches it firmly. Expanded clones get a size class; other rows say once, few or many, or leave the size out.

abundance	v_gene	d_gene	j_gene	CDR3nt	CDR3aa
.	TRBV7-3	TRBD2	TRBJ2-3	TGTGCCAGCAGCCTAGCGGGGTCAGATACGCAGTATTTT	CASSLAGSDTQYF
.	TRBV6-2/TRBV6-3	.	TRBJ2-2	TGTGCCAGCAGTTCGCCCCAATCCTCGCCGAGCACCGGGGAGCTGTTTTTT	CASSSPQSSPSTGELFF
.	TRBV11-2	.	TRBJ2-5	TGTGCCAGCAGCTTCCTTTTAGAGACCCAGTACTTC	CASSFLLETQYF
.	TRBV28	TRBD1	TRBJ2-3	TGTGCCAGCAGTTCGAGACAGGGGGCCACAGATACGCAGTATTTT	CASSSRQGATDTQYF
.	TRBV6-5	TRBD2	TRBJ2-1	TGTGCCAGCAGGGAGACTAGCGGGGGAACTGAGCAGTTCTTC	CASRETSGGTEQFF
once	TRBV5-5	TRBD1	TRBJ2-7	TGTGCCAGCAGCTTTTTGGTTGGAGCCAGGGGGCACGAGCAGTACTTC	CASSFLVGARGHEQYF
.	TRBV7-8	.	TRBJ1-1	TGTGCCAGCAGCTTACAGATGATAATTGGGACTGAAGCTTTCTTT	CASSLQMIIGTEAFF
.	TRBV2	.	TRBJ2-2	TGTGCCAGCGGCGGGACGGACGACACCGGGGAGCTGTTTTTT	CASGGTDDTGELFF
.	TRBV10-3	.	TRBJ1-3	TGTGCCATCGAGGGCTCAGGAAACACCATATATTTT	CAIEGSGNTIYF
.	TRBV10-1	.	TRBJ2-2	TGCGCCAGCAGTAAAGAACAGGGTGGTGGCACCGGGGAGCTGTTTTTT	CASSKEQGGGTGELFF
.	TRBV24-1	TRBD2	TRBJ2-2	TGTGCCACCAGTGGACTAGCGGGGGGGGTCGGGGAGCTGTTTTTT	CATSGLAGGVGELFF
.	TRBV30	.	TRBJ1-1	TGTGCCTGGAATCCTCGGACAGATACTGAAGCTTTCTTT	CAWNPRTDTEAFF
.	TRBV6-5	.	TRBJ2-7	TGTGCCAGCAGTTACGCTCTCCTACGGGAGCAGTACTTC	CASSYALLREQYF
.	TRBV3-1/TRBV3-2	.	TRBJ2-1	TGTGCCAGCAGCCAAGATTCGGGAAGCTACCCCTACAATGAGCAGTTCTTC	CASSQDSGSYPYNEQFF
.	TRBV3-1/TRBV3-2	TRBD2	TRBJ2-5	TGTGCCAGCAGCCAAGATATCGGACTAGCGAGGACCCAGTACTTC	CASSQDIGLARTQYF
.	TRBV6-1	.	TRBJ2-5	TGTGCCAGCAGTGAAGCGGCCCCGGGTTGGACCCAGTACTTC	CASSEAAPGWTQYF
.	TRBV14	.	TRBJ2-1	TGTGCCAGCAGCCAACAGACCTACAATGAGCAGTTCTTC	CASSQQTYNEQFF
.	TRBV27	TRBD1	TRBJ2-2	TGTGCCAGCAGTACAAGACAACAGGGGTCGAACACCGGGGAGCTGTTTTTT	CASSTRQQGSNTGELFF
.	TRBV2	TRBD1	TRBJ1-5	TGTGCCAGCAGTGTCGGACAGGTCCCCAATCAGCCCCAGCATTTT	CASSVGQVPNQPQHF
.	TRBV24-1	.	TRBJ2-1	TGTGCCACCAGTGCTCTAGGAACGGACAGCCCATACAATGAGCAGTTCTTC	CATSALGTDSPYNEQFF
once	TRBV10-3	.	TRBJ1-2	TGTGCCGGGGGGGGGCCTTCCTATGGCTACACCTTC	CAGGGPSYGYTF
once	TRBV5-4	.	TRBJ1-3	TGTGCCAGCAGCTACCCAGAAAGAGGAAACACCATATATTTT	CASSYPERGNTIYF
.	TRBV25-1	.	TRBJ2-3	TGTGCCAGCAGTGAGTGGGAGGTCTCAGATACGCAGTATTTT	CASSEWEVSDTQYF
few	TRBV4-1	.	TRBJ1-2	TGCGCCAGCAGCCAATGGCGGCAGGGCGGGGGCTACACCTTC	CASSQWRQGGGYTF